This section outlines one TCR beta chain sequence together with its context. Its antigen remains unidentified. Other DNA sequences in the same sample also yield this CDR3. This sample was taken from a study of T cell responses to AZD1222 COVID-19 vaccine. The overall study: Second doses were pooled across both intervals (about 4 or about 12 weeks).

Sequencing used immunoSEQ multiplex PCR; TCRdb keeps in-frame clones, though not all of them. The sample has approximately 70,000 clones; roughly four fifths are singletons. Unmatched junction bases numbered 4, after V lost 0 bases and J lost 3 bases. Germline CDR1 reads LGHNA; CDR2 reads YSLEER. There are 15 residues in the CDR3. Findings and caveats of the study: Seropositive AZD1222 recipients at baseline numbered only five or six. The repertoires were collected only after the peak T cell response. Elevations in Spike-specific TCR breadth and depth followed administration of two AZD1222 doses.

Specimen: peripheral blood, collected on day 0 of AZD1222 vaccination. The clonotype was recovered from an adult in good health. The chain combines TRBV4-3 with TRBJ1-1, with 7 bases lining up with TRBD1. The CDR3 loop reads CASSQDPGQYTEAFF. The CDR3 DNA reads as TGCGCCAGCAGCCAAGATCCGGGACAGTACACTGAAGCTTTCTTT.